The 29 T cell receptor beta chains below come from one sample, sequenced in a study of blood T cell repertoires in COVID-19 (dated by TCRdb to 2020 to 2021). The library was generated by the immunoSEQ multiplex PCR assay. Drawn from immuneACCESS, this table holds only the in-frame rearrangements with V and J called that TCRdb kept. Clones are partly lost; checked studies trace under half to an unresolved V gene and leave the rest unexplained. In this sample the table shows roughly 60,000 clones, approximately 84% of which occur a single time. The ten largest clones represent around 3.5% of the sample. The sample comprised peripheral blood. The receptors were sampled from a man aged 55 to 70 with acute or convalescent COVID-19.

Only one count was recorded for this clone. The chain is built from TRBV27 and TRBJ2-7, with 12 positions matching TRBD2. This CDR3 comprises 14 residues. The ends lost 5 bases at V and 6 bases at J; junction bases unmatched: 5. Germline CDR1 and CDR2: MNHEY and SMNVEV (reference sequence). The CDR3 DNA is TGTGCCAGCAGTCCGACTAGCGGGGGATCCGAGCAGTACTTC. Translation: CASSPTSGGSEQYF.

The table lists this clone with a count of one. The chain carries TRBV5-1 and TRBJ1-2; TRBD1 is a possible D gene (5 bases). CDR3 length: 15 amino acids. Per germline, CDR1 SGHRS and CDR2 YFSETQ. V dropped 4 bases and J dropped 5 bases, with 18 bases sitting between them. The CDR3 sequence: CASSPSGAGHYGYTF. The CDR3 DNA reads TGCGCCAGCAGCCCCTCTGGAGCAGGGCATTATGGCTACACCTTC.

This sequence joins TRBV24-1 and TRBJ1-2, with 8 bases aligning to TRBD1. Germline CDR1 and CDR2: KGHDR and SFDVKD. V lost 3 bases and J lost 4; bases outside the gene matches: 9. The CDR3 sequence is 16 residues long. The chain's CDR3 is CATSDDRQGIGYGYTF. The CDR3 region has the DNA TGTGCCACCAGTGATGATAGACAGGGGATAGGCTATGGCTACACCTTC.

This clone was seen more than once but under ten times. This chain connects TRBV5-5 to TRBJ1-1; TRBD1 agrees at 9 bases. The CDR3 length is 16 residues. V lost 3 bases and J lost 1; bases outside the gene matches: 7. Germline CDR1 SGHKS, CDR2 YYEKEE (reference sequence). The CDR3 bases are TGTGCCAGCAGCTCCCTCCCGGGACAGGGGAACACTGAAGCTTTCTTT. The encoded protein is CASSSLPGQGNTEAFF.

This chain links TRBV7-9 with TRBJ1-6; no clear D. V shed 6 bases and J shed 4 bases, with 7 bases lying between them. The CDR3 is made up of 13 amino acids. Germline-derived CDR1 and CDR2 are SEHNR and FQNEAQ (reference sequence). The chain's CDR3 is CASRAGYNSPLHF. The CDR3 DNA follows: TGTGCCAGCAGGGCGGGATATAATTCACCCCTCCACTTT.

The gene calls are TRBV15 and TRBJ2-3; TRBD1 matches at 9 bases. Germline lookup yields CDR1 LNHNV and CDR2 YYDKDF (reference sequence). This CDR3 is 16 amino acids long. The V and J ends lost 5 bases and 7 bases, in that order; junction bases with no gene match: 13. This CDR3 is CATSADRGGRLNTQYF. CDR3 coding DNA: TGTGCCACCAGCGCTGACAGGGGGGGACGTTTAAATACGCAGTATTTT.

This clone has a single count. This chain links TRBV5-4 with TRBJ1-2; D may be TRBD1 (5 bases). Germline assignment: CDR1 SGHNT and CDR2 YYREEE (reference sequence). The V gene lost 5 bases and the J gene lost 3 bases, with 17 bases spanning the gap. This CDR3 contains 15 residues. The CDR3 loop reads CASSLTENSYYGYTF. In nucleotides, the CDR3 is TGTGCCAGCAGTCTGACAGAGAACTCTTACTATGGCTACACCTTC.

The V call is TRBV4-1, the J call TRBJ1-6, with D hard to call. The CDR3 runs to 13 residues. The V and J ends lost 7 bases and 7 bases respectively, with 11 bases between them. CDR1 and CDR2 from the germline V gene are MGHRA and YSYEKL. CDR3 in amino acids: CASTQEANSPLHF. CDR3 bases: TGCGCCAGCACCCAGGAGGCGAATTCACCCCTCCACTTT.

The chain links TRBV6-5 to TRBJ1-1; D not resolved. Germline V gives CDR1 MNHEY, CDR2 SVGAGI. The CDR3 length is 14 residues. The V gene lost 1 base and the J gene lost 1 base, with 7 bases spanning the gap. CDR3 coding DNA: TGTGCCAGCAGTTACTATGGAGGGAACACTGAAGCTTTCTTT. It is translated as CASSYYGGNTEAFF.

This chain joins TRBV5-1 and TRBJ1-1, with D possibly being TRBD1 (6 bases). Germline CDR1 reads SGHRS; CDR2 reads YFSETQ. The germline V and J ends were trimmed by 0 bases and 0 bases, with 15 bases remaining between them. This CDR3 comprises 17 residues. The CDR3 DNA is TGCGCCAGCAGCTTGGCTCCGGGACAATTAATGAACACTGAAGCTTTCTTT. Translated: CASSLAPGQLMNTEAFF.

Here the CDR3 reads CAWSSSGPQHF. The CDR3 nucleotides are TGTGCCTGGAGTTCCTCCGGGCCCCAGCATTTT. This rearrangement joins TRBV30 to TRBJ1-5; no reliable D call. V was pared by 2 bases and J by 9 bases, with 8 bases between. The CDR3 is 11 amino acids. The germline V gene has CDR1 GTSNPN and CDR2 SVGIG (reference sequence). Full variable domain (missing parts from reference TRBV30 and TRBJ1-5): SQTIHQWPATLVQPVGSPLSLECTVEGTSNPNLYWYRQAAGRGLQLLFYSVGIGQISSEVPQNLSASRPQDRQFILSSKKLLLSDSGFYLCAWSSSGPQHFGDGTRLSIL.

This clone was detected only once. This chain links TRBV18 with TRBJ2-6; D gene uncertain. This CDR3 spans 16 amino acids. The germline V gene has CDR1 KGHSH and CDR2 LQKENI. Trimming shortened V by 3 bases and J by 0 bases, and 9 bases separated the two germline ends. In DNA form, the CDR3 reads TGTGCCAGCTCACCTGCAGGCTCCTCTGGGGCCAACGTCCTGACTTTC. Its protein is CASSPAGSSGANVLTF.

The chain uses TRBV5-1 and TRBJ1-1, with 7 positions matching TRBD1. Trimming took 0 bases from V and 4 from J; bases not matched to a gene: 6. The germline gives CDR1 SGHRS, CDR2 YFSETQ. The CDR3 has 15 amino acids. The DNA of the CDR3 is TGCGCCAGCAGCTTGGGAACGACAGGGAGCACTGAAGCTTTCTTT. Encoded protein: CASSLGTTGSTEAFF.

The chain joins TRBV19 to TRBJ1-3; D gene ambiguous. The CDR3 is 14 residues long. Trimming shortened V by 3 bases and J by 3 bases, and 9 bases separated the two germline ends. Germline V CDR1 and CDR2: LNHDA, SQIVND (reference sequence). The CDR3 is CASSIAAGGNTIYF. CDR3 nucleotide sequence: TGTGCCAGTAGTATCGCCGCGGGTGGAAACACCATATATTTT.

V gene TRBV6-5 combines with J gene TRBJ2-7; 8 bases are a match to TRBD1. V shed 6 bases and J 4 bases; nucleotides not matched to a gene: 11. CDR3 length equals 15 residues. Germline V gives CDR1 MNHEY, CDR2 SVGAGI. CDR3 residues: CASRGFGTGQYEQYF. The CDR3, as DNA: TGTGCCAGCAGGGGGTTCGGGACAGGCCAATACGAGCAGTACTTC.

The rearrangement links TRBV7-9 to TRBJ2-7; 7 positions match TRBD2. Germline loops: CDR1 SEHNR, CDR2 FQNEAQ (reference sequence). The CDR3 runs 13 residues. Trimming took 3 bases from V and 4 from J; bases not matched to a gene: 3. CDR3 coding DNA: TGTGCCAGCAGCTTTGCGGGGGAGTACGAGCAGTACTTC. Translating it yields CASSFAGEYEQYF.

This chain connects TRBV5-6 to TRBJ1-1; 7 bases agree with TRBD1. V shed 3 bases, J shed 5 bases, and the junction held 7 bases outside the gene matches. This CDR3 comprises 14 residues. The germline CDR1 and CDR2 sequences are SGHDT and YYEEEE. In DNA form, the CDR3 reads TGTGCCAGCAGCTGGAGGGGGCTACGGACTGAAGCTTTCTTT. Protein: CASSWRGLRTEAFF.

This clone was seen only once. The rearrangement joins TRBV5-1 to TRBJ2-3; 8 bases are shared with TRBD2. Germline loops: CDR1 SGHRS, CDR2 YFSETQ. The CDR3 extends over 17 amino acids. The V gene end was trimmed by 1 base and the J gene end by 2 bases; junction bases not matched to a gene: 9. For the CDR3, the DNA is TGCGCCAGCAGCTTGCGGGAGATAGCGGGGCTCACAGATACGCAGTATTTT. Its translation: CASSLREIAGLTDTQYF.

This clone was observed a few times. This rearrangement joins TRBV18 to TRBJ1-2; possible D gene TRBD1, 5 bases. Between the trimmed V and J ends, which lost 6 bases and 1 base, there was a span of 12 bases. The V gene's germline CDR1 is KGHSH and CDR2 LQKENI. CDR3 size: 14 residues. The CDR3 nucleotides are TGTGCCAGCTCCCTGGTAGGGGATAACTATGGCTACACCTTC. This translates into CASSLVGDNYGYTF.

The chain is built from TRBV2 and TRBJ1-2; weak D call: TRBD1 (5 bases). CDR3 size: 17 residues. V gave up 4 bases and J gave up 4 bases, with 22 bases separating them. Germline V gene data show CDR1 as SNHLY and CDR2 as FYNNEI. The DNA of the CDR3 is TGTGCCAGCAGTGCAATAGGGGACTCGAGGAGGGTCTATGGCTACACCTTC. It translates to CASSAIGDSRRVYGYTF.

The chain recombines TRBV4-1 with TRBJ2-3; 8 bases agree with TRBD2. V was clipped by 4 bases and J by 5 bases; unmatched bases: 11. Germline CDR1 reads MGHRA; CDR2 reads YSYEKL. CDR3 size: 16 residues. The CDR3 here is CASSRKEASGGDTQYF. CDR3 nucleotide sequence: TGCGCCAGCAGCCGGAAAGAGGCCAGCGGGGGAGATACGCAGTATTTT.

The gene calls are TRBV24-1 and TRBJ2-2, with 8 bases lining up with TRBD1. The CDR3 length is 21 residues. Germline V gene lookup returns CDR1 KGHDR and CDR2 SFDVKD. Trimming cost V 3 bases and J 1 base; bases outside gene matches: 18. For the CDR3, the DNA is TGTGCCACCAGTGATCGCCAGGGGGCAGAAACAAGCTTTCTGAACACCGGGGAGCTGTTTTTT. This gives the protein CATSDRQGAETSFLNTGELFF.

Written as DNA, the CDR3 is TGCAGTGCTTCCGGGAACACTGAAGCTTTCTTT. Protein product: CSASGNTEAFF. The chain joins TRBV20-1 to TRBJ1-1; D ambiguous. V shed 5 bases and J shed 1 base, with 5 bases lying between them. The germline V gene has CDR1 DFQATT and CDR2 SNEGSKA (reference sequence). There are 11 residues in the CDR3.

This rearrangement joins TRBV27 to TRBJ2-7; no clear D gene. Deletions cut 5 bases from V and 0 bases from J, with 11 bases between. This CDR3 has 14 residues. Germline CDR1 is MNHEY and CDR2 is SMNVEV (reference sequence). CDR3 coding DNA: TGTGCCAGCAGTATAAAGCGAGGCTCCTACGAGCAGTACTTC. Amino acid sequence: CASSIKRGSYEQYF.

This clone was detected once. The CDR3 protein is CASSQQGQFTDTQYF. DNA of the CDR3: TGCGCCAGCAGCCAACAGGGCCAATTCACAGATACGCAGTATTTT. This rearrangement joins TRBV5-1 to TRBJ2-3; weak D call: TRBD1 (6 bases). The V end lost 4 bases, the J end lost 2 bases, and 14 bases lay between the germline ends. The CDR3 length is 15 residues. CDR1 and CDR2 (germline): SGHRS, YFSETQ.

J is TRBJ2-3 and V is TRBV4-1; D may be TRBD2 (6 bases). The germline V gene has CDR1 MGHRA and CDR2 YSYEKL. The CDR3 runs to 15 residues. Trimming took off 4 bases at V and 0 bases at J, with 11 bases between the two ends. The DNA for the CDR3 is TGCGCCAGCAGCCCCCGGGACTGGAGCACAGATACGCAGTATTTT. This gives the protein CASSPRDWSTDTQYF.

This rearrangement joins TRBV5-1 to TRBJ2-3, with D unresolved. The CDR3 is 15 residues long. Trimming removed 4 bases at V and 0 bases at J, with 12 bases between. In germline, CDR1 is SGHRS, CDR2 YFSETQ. The CDR3 coding sequence is TGCGCCAGCAGCCCCCCACGCACTAGCACAGATACGCAGTATTTT. Its protein product is CASSPPRTSTDTQYF.

This chain connects TRBV19 to TRBJ1-6; D unresolved. Per the germline V gene, CDR1 is LNHDA and CDR2 is SQIVND (reference sequence). This CDR3 has 16 residues. The V and J ends lost 3 bases and 3 bases respectively, with 12 bases between them. CDR3 DNA sequence: TGTGCCAGTAGTATGGGAGCGCGGGGCTATAATTCACCCCTCCACTTT. Translated, it gives CASSMGARGYNSPLHF. The variable domain in full, with the rest retrieved from reference TRBV19 and TRBJ1-6, is DGGITQSPKYLFRKEGQNVTLSCEQNLNHDAMYWYRQDPGQGLRLIYYSQIVNDFQKGDIAEGYSVSREKKESFPLTVTSAQKNPTAFYLCASSMGARGYNSPLHFGNGTRLTVT.

This clone has a handful of counts. The rearrangement links TRBV12-5 to TRBJ1-2, with TRBD1 matching 8 bases. J lost 0 bases, V lost 1 base, and 4 bases had no gene match. From germline, CDR1 is LGHNT and CDR2 FRNRAP. CDR3 length: 16 residues. CDR3 bases: TGTGCTAGTGGTTTGGGGACAGGGAGGTCTAACTATGGCTACACCTTC. Translation: CASGLGTGRSNYGYTF.